This TCR beta chain stems from a study of blood T cell repertoires in COVID-19. Study-wide context: Specimens from acute and convalescent COVID-19 originated in the United States, Italy and Spain.

Between the trimmed V and J ends, which lost 3 bases and 2 bases, there was a span of 8 bases. The CDR3 consists of 13 residues. Germline V lookup: CDR1 SGHDN, CDR2 FVKESK. The assay was immunoSEQ multiplex PCR, and TCRdb's table has in-frame clones only and misses some. The sample carries roughly 65,000 clones, 70% to 80% recorded once. The rearrangement uses TRBV14 and TRBJ2-7; D ambiguous. Sequencing was performed on peripheral blood. The TCR originated in a human donor in a cohort sampled during active COVID-19. The DNA for the CDR3 is TGTGCCAGCAGCCAGGGCAGAACCTACGAGCAGTACTTC. Translated: CASSQGRTYEQYF.